What follows is one TCR beta chain and its context. What it recognizes is unknown. The data belong to a study of post-analysis software for immune sequencing data. Turning to the study itself: As for disease course, relapsing-remitting, secondary progressive and progressive-relapsing multiple sclerosis were all included.

Unique molecular identifiers featured in each of the TCR beta cDNA libraries. TCRdb reprocessed the PCR reads with MiXCR, giving one entry per CDR3 protein. The data hold hundreds of thousands of distinct CDR3 sequences, with around 60% observed a single time. Study outcomes and limitations: Under the F measure, samples that were prepared in one batch clustered strongly together. Those with multiple sclerosis, the patient group, showed significantly lower normalized Chao1 diversity than controls.

The clonotype comes from a girl under 10 years old with multiple sclerosis. Sequenced input: blood.

The CDR3 is CASSGGSAVYNEQFF. The CDR3 bases are TGCGCCAGCAGCGGCGGGTCGGCTGTCTACAATGAGCAGTTCTTC. The rearrangement joins TRBV5-1 to TRBJ2-1; D might be TRBD2 (5 bases). Germline assignment: CDR1 SGHRS and CDR2 YFSETQ. The CDR3 is 15 amino acids. Trimming pared 4 bases from V and 3 bases from J, leaving 14 bases between.